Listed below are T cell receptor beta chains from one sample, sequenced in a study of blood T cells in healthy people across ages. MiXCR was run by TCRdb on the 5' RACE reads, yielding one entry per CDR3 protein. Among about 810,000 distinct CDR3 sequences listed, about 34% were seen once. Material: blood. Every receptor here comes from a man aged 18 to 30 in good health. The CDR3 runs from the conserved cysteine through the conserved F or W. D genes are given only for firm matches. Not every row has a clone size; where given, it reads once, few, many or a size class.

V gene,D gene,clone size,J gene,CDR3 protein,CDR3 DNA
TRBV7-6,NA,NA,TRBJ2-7,CASSPHHEYEQYF,TGTGCCAGCAGCCCTCATCATGAGTACGAGCAGTACTTC
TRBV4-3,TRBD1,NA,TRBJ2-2,CASSPGQGHTGELFF,TGCGCCAGCAGCCCGGGACAGGGGCACACCGGGGAGCTGTTTTTT
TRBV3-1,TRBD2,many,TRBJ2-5,CASSRGLAGEETQYF,TGTGCCAGCAGCCGAGGACTAGCGGGGGAAGAGACCCAGTACTTC
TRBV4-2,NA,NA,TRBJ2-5,CASSQEWGNEQYF,TGTGCCAGCAGCCAAGAGTGGGGGAATGAGCAGTACTTC
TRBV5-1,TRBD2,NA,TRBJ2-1,CASSLFSGLGQGEQFF,TGCGCCAGCAGCTTATTTAGCGGGCTGGGTCAAGGTGAGCAGTTCTTC
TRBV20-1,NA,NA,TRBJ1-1,CSASYAGALNTEAFF,TGCAGTGCTTCATATGCGGGGGCATTGAACACTGAAGCTTTCTTT
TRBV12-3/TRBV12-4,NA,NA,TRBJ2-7,CASSLRDKYEQYF,TGTGCCAGCAGTTTAAGGGACAAATACGAGCAGTACTTC
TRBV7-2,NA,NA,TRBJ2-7,CASSNSYNEQYF,TGTGCCAGCAGCAATTCCTACAATGAGCAGTACTTC
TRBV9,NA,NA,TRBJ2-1,CASSVDGALDEQFF,TGTGCCAGCAGCGTAGATGGGGCCCTAGATGAGCAGTTCTTC
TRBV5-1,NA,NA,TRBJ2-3,CASSLAMEGRADTQYF,TGCGCCAGCAGCTTGGCCATGGAAGGGCGAGCAGATACGCAGTATTTT
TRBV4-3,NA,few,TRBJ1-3,CASSPAREDTIYF,TGCGCCAGCAGCCCTGCCAGGGAGGACACCATATATTTT
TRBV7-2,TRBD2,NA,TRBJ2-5,CASSSRPPSGGAGSTYF,TGTGCCAGCAGCTCTAGACCACCTAGCGGGGGGGCCGGTTCCACGTACTTC
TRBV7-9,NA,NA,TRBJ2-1,CASSWPLGGNEQFF,TGTGCCAGCAGCTGGCCGTTAGGTGGTAATGAGCAGTTCTTC
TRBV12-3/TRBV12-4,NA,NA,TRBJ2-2,CASSFRGANTGELFF,TGTGCCAGCAGTTTTAGAGGGGCCAACACCGGGGAGCTGTTTTTT
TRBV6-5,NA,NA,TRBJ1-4,CASSYSAANEKLFF,TGTGCCAGCAGTTATTCGGCAGCAAATGAAAAACTGTTTTTT
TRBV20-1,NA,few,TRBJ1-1,CSASTGYITEAFF,TGCAGTGCTAGTACAGGGTATATCACTGAAGCTTTCTTT
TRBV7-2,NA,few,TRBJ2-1,CASSHVWSEQFF,TGTGCCAGCAGCCACGTTTGGAGTGAGCAGTTCTTC
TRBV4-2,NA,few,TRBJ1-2,CASGQNLREGGYTF,TGTGCCAGCGGCCAAAATTTGAGGGAGGGGGGCTACACCTTC
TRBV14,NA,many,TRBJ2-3,CASSQGVGRTDTQYF,TGTGCCAGCAGCCAAGGGGTAGGGAGGACAGATACGCAGTATTTT
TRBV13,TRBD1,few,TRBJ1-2,CASSLEQGAAYGYTF,TGTGCCAGCAGCTTAGAGCAGGGGGCGGCCTATGGCTACACCTTC
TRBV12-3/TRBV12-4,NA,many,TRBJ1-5,CASSPQPGGDQPQHF,TGTGCCAGCAGTCCACAACCGGGGGGAGATCAGCCCCAGCATTTT
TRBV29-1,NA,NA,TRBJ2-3,CSGQRDTQYF,TGCAGCGGTCAGCGGGATACGCAGTATTTT
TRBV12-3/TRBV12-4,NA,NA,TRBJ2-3,CAGTFSGITDAQYF,TGTGCCGGCACCTTCTCTGGGATCACAGATGCGCAGTATTTT
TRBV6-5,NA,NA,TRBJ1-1,CASSDGHNTEAFF,TGTGCCAGCAGTGACGGGCACAACACTGAAGCTTTCTTT
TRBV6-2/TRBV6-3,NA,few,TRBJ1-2,CASSYSTGTLETSYTF,TGTGCCAGCAGTTACTCGACCGGGACCCTTGAAACTAGCTACACCTTC
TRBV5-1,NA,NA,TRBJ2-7,CASSLAVGDYNEQYF,TGCGCCAGCAGCTTGGCGGTAGGAGATTACAATGAGCAGTACTTC
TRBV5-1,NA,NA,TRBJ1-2,CASSLALPEMASGYTF,TGCGCCAGCAGCTTGGCTCTTCCAGAGATGGCTTCTGGCTACACCTTC
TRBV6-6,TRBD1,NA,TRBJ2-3,CASRPGTGRNRTDTQYF,TGTGCCAGCAGGCCAGGGACAGGGAGAAACAGGACAGATACGCAGTATTTT
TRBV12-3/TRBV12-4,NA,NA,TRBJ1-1,CASSHRERGTEAFF,TGTGCCAGCAGTCACAGGGAAAGGGGAACTGAAGCTTTCTTT
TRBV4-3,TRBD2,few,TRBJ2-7,CASSQDPQRGSVNEQYF,TGCGCCAGCAGCCAAGATCCCCAGCGGGGGAGTGTAAATGAGCAGTACTTC
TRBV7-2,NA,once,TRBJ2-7,CASSLVTPPSYEQYF,TGTGCCAGCAGCTTAGTGACACCACCATCCTACGAGCAGTACTTC
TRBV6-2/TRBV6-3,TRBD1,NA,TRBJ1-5,CASRSGTGGGGQPQHF,TGTGCCAGCAGGTCCGGGACAGGGGGCGGAGGTCAGCCCCAGCATTTT